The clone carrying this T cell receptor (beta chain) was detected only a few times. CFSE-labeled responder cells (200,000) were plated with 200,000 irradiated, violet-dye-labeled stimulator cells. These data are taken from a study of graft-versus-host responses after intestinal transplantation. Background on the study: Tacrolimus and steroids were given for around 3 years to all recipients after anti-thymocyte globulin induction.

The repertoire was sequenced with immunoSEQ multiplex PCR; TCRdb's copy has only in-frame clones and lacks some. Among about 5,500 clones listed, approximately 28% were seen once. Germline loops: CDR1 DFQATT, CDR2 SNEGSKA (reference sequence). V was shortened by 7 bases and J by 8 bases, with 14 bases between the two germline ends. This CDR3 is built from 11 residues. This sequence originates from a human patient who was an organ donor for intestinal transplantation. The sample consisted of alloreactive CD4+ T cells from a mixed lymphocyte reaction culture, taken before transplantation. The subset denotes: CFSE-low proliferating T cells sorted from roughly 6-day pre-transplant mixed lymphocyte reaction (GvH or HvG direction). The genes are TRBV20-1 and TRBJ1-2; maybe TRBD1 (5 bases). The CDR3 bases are TGCAGTGTCTCGGTATGGGACGGCTACACCTTC. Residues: CSVSVWDGYTF.